This is a list of T cell receptor beta chains from one sample in a study of blood T cell repertoires in COVID-19. Sequencing was performed with immunoSEQ multiplex PCR; in TCRdb, only in-frame clones are kept and a portion is missing. The data show some 300,000 clones, over 75% seen once. Material: PBMCs or T cells enriched from blood (not recorded which). Every receptor here comes from a woman aged 25 to 45 who had recovered from COVID-19. The CDR3 runs from the conserved cysteine through the conserved F or W.

cdr3_length j_call v_call cdr3_aa
18 TRBJ1-5 TRBV5-1 CASSLAPLGGGGNQPQHF
13 TRBJ1-2 TRBV6-5 CAKWGRGDYGYTF
16 TRBJ2-2 TRBV5-1 CASTPAGSGNTGELFF
14 TRBJ1-5 TRBV2 CASSVGRGNQPQHF
12 TRBJ2-7 TRBV28 CASSSIAYEQYF
16 TRBJ2-1 TRBV29-1 CSVEGLGAGPYNEQFF
14 TRBJ1-2 TRBV2 CASSPGQGVYGYTF
16 TRBJ2-1 TRBV7-8 CASSLEASGARNEQFF
16 TRBJ2-5 TRBV4-1 CASSWGGLRDPETQYF
16 TRBJ2-3 TRBV29-1 CSVGGHTRSSTDTQYF